This is a list of T cell receptor beta chains from one sample in a study of cytomegalovirus exposure and HLA in healthy donors. Repertoires were generated with immunoSEQ multiplex PCR, while TCRdb's copy carries only in-frame clones and drops some. The sample has 200,000 or so clones; 80% to 90% are singletons. Source material: PBMCs. These receptors all stem from a woman in her twenties or thirties in good health and CMV-seropositive. Each CDR3 is given with its conserved first and last residue. The D gene is left open where the match is weak. Part of the rows lack a size; the others show once, few, many or a class for expanded clones.

clone size | J gene | V gene | D gene | CDR3 length | CDR3 DNA | CDR3 protein
- | TRBJ2-7 | TRBV12-2 | - | 15 | TGTGCAAAGGATTGGACTAGTTTCCAATCCTACGAGCAGTACTTC | CAKDWTSFQSYEQYF
few | TRBJ1-1 | TRBV29-1 | - | 11 | TGCAGCGTGCCAGGGGACACTGAAGCTTTCTTT | CSVPGDTEAFF
- | TRBJ2-7 | TRBV27 | - | 13 | TGTGCCAGCAGTCTAAACGGAGGCTACGAGCAGTACTTC | CASSLNGGYEQYF
- | TRBJ2-1 | TRBV6-1 | TRBD2 | 15 | TGTGCCAGTATGGGAACCGGGAGGGCATACAATGAGCAGTTCTTC | CASMGTGRAYNEQFF
- | TRBJ2-5 | TRBV6-5 | - | 11 | TGTGCCAGCAGTCATGTGGAGACCCAGTACTTC | CASSHVETQYF
- | TRBJ1-1 | TRBV29-1 | TRBD1 | 13 | TGCAGCGTTGGGGACAGGGGGTTCACTGAAGCTTTCTTT | CSVGDRGFTEAFF
- | TRBJ2-7 | TRBV6-1 | TRBD1 | 14 | TGTGCCAGCAGAGATAGGACAGGGTGGTACGAGCAGTACTTC | CASRDRTGWYEQYF
- | TRBJ2-1 | TRBV7-2 | TRBD2 | 12 | TGTGCCAGCAGCTTCCTAGCGGGAGGTCAGTTCTTC | CASSFLAGGQFF
- | TRBJ2-7 | TRBV7-9 | - | 15 | TGTGCCAGCAGCTTAGGAGGGTCTCGGGTCTACGAGCAGTACTTC | CASSLGGSRVYEQYF
- | TRBJ2-3 | TRBV27 | TRBD2 | 14 | TGTGCCAGCAGTTGGACTAGCGCCACAGATACGCAGTATTTT | CASSWTSATDTQYF
many | TRBJ1-5 | TRBV10-3 | - | 12 | TGTGCCATCAGCCCGGGAAACCAGCCCCAGCATTTT | CAISPGNQPQHF
once | TRBJ2-1 | TRBV18 | TRBD2 | 15 | TGTGCCAGCTCCGAACCTAGCGGGACCGACAATGAGCAGTTCTTC | CASSEPSGTDNEQFF
- | TRBJ2-5 | TRBV30 | - | 13 | TGTGCCTGGAGTGTTTCTAGGCAAGAGACCCAGTACTTC | CAWSVSRQETQYF
- | TRBJ1-1 | TRBV5-1 | TRBD1 | 14 | TGCGCCAGCAGCTTGGATGGACAGGGGATGTGGGCTTTCTTT | CASSLDGQGMWAFF
- | TRBJ2-7 | TRBV29-1 | TRBD1 | 14 | TGCAGCGTTGAAACGGGGACAGGGGGGTACGAGCAGTACTTC | CSVETGTGGYEQYF
- | TRBJ1-5 | TRBV28 | - | 11 | TGTGCAACAGGGTTGAATCAGCCCCAGCATTTT | CATGLNQPQHF
- | TRBJ1-5 | TRBV6-6 | - | 12 | TGTGCCAGCAGCCCTTACAATCAGCCCCAGCATTTT | CASSPYNQPQHF
- | TRBJ1-1 | TRBV28 | - | 12 | TGTGCCAGCAGATACTCGAACACTGAAGCTTTCTTT | CASRYSNTEAFF
- | TRBJ2-7 | TRBV10-3 | - | 12 | TGTGCCATCAGTGAACGGGGCTACGAGCAGTACTTC | CAISERGYEQYF
- | TRBJ2-7 | TRBV5-1 | TRBD1 | 12 | TGCGCCAGCAGCCACAGGGGGCGGGAGCAGTACTTC | CASSHRGREQYF
- | TRBJ1-2 | TRBV6-6 | - | 15 | TGTGCCAGCAGTTCAGTCAGGGGCGGGAGTGACGGCTACACCTTC | CASSSVRGGSDGYTF
few | TRBJ1-5 | TRBV19 | TRBD1 | 15 | TGTGCCAGTAGTCGGGACAGTTATAGCAATCAGCCCCAGCATTTT | CASSRDSYSNQPQHF
- | TRBJ2-1 | TRBV19 | - | 12 | TGTGCCAGTAGTAACTCCCAGGTCCCGCAGTTCTTC | CASSNSQVPQFF
- | TRBJ2-1 | TRBV29-1 | TRBD2 | 14 | TGCAGCGTTCTGGGACTAGCGGGAGTAGGGGAGCAGTTCTTC | CSVLGLAGVGEQFF
once | TRBJ2-7 | TRBV28 | TRBD1 | 14 | TGTGCCATTACTGCAGGGGGCTTTTCCTACGAGCAGTACTTC | CAITAGGFSYEQYF
few | TRBJ1-2 | TRBV9 | TRBD1 | 14 | TGTGCCAGCAGCGCGCGGACAGGGTCTGATGGCTACACCTTC | CASSARTGSDGYTF
- | TRBJ2-6 | TRBV11-2 | - | 16 | TGTGCCAGCAGCTTAGTGGGAGTTCCTGGGGCCAACGTCCTGACTTTC | CASSLVGVPGANVLTF
- | TRBJ1-2 | TRBV19 | - | 13 | TGTGCCAGTAGTATAAGGGGGGGCTATGGCTACACCTTC | CASSIRGGYGYTF
- | TRBJ2-5 | TRBV6-6 | TRBD2 | 15 | TGTGCCAGCAGTACCGGACTAGCGGGAGGGGAGACCCAGTACTTC | CASSTGLAGGETQYF
- | TRBJ2-1 | TRBV5-4 | - | 15 | TGTGCCAGCAGCTATGGTCTAGCTGAATACAATGAGCAGTTCTTC | CASSYGLAEYNEQFF
- | TRBJ2-7 | TRBV6-5 | - | 13 | TGTGCCAGCAGTCGAGGACAGATATACGAGCAGTACTTC | CASSRGQIYEQYF
- | TRBJ1-2 | TRBV9 | - | 16 | TGTGCCAGCAGCGTAGTACTGGCAGGGTTTAGTCACGGCTACACCTTC | CASSVVLAGFSHGYTF
- | TRBJ2-3 | TRBV18 | TRBD1 | 15 | TGTGCCAGCTCACGACGACAGGGTGCACGGGATACGCAGTATTTT | CASSRRQGARDTQYF
- | TRBJ1-4 | TRBV15 | - | 18 | TGTGCCACCAGCAGAGATCTGTCCAGGCTAATAAGTAATGAAAAACTGTTTTTT | CATSRDLSRLISNEKLFF
- | TRBJ2-3 | TRBV5-1 | - | 15 | TGCGCCAGCAGCTTGCCGGGACACCCCCCAGATACGCAGTATTTT | CASSLPGHPPDTQYF
- | TRBJ2-1 | TRBV5-1 | TRBD2 | 16 | TGCGCCAGCAGCTCCCGGACTAGCGGGAGCAGCAATGAGCAGTTCTTC | CASSSRTSGSSNEQFF
once | TRBJ2-7 | TRBV29-1 | TRBD1 | 13 | TGCAGCGTTCGCGGACAGGCAGACTACGAGCAGTACTTC | CSVRGQADYEQYF
- | TRBJ1-3 | TRBV5-6 | - | 14 | TGTGCCAGCAGGCGGGGGGCAGCGGGAAACACCATATATTTT | CASRRGAAGNTIYF
few | TRBJ2-7 | TRBV7-8 | TRBD2 | 13 | TGTGCCAGCGGCGGCGGGAGGGCTTACGAGCAGTACTTC | CASGGGRAYEQYF
- | TRBJ2-3 | TRBV13 | - | 17 | TGTGCCAGCAGCTTAGTCCCCGGGGGGCTCCCGACAGATACGCAGTATTTT | CASSLVPGGLPTDTQYF
- | TRBJ2-3 | TRBV30 | TRBD2 | 14 | TGTGCCTGGGGATCTAGCGGGGTCACAGATACGCAGTATTTT | CAWGSSGVTDTQYF
- | TRBJ2-3 | TRBV2 | - | 16 | TGTGCCAGCAAGTTAAACTCTCAGGGTTATACAGATACGCAGTATTTT | CASKLNSQGYTDTQYF
once | TRBJ2-3 | TRBV7-9 | - | 17 | TGTGCCAGCACCCCCCGGGGGGCGGGAGTCTTTAGAGATACGCAGTATTTT | CASTPRGAGVFRDTQYF
- | TRBJ1-1 | TRBV27 | - | 15 | TGTGCCAGCAGCCCCTCCGGACAGTCGGGAACTGAAGCTTTCTTT | CASSPSGQSGTEAFF
- | TRBJ1-2 | TRBV7-2 | TRBD1 | 14 | TGTGCCAGCAGCTTAGCCCAGGGGGCCTATGGCTACACCTTC | CASSLAQGAYGYTF
- | TRBJ2-7 | TRBV28 | - | 16 | TGTGCCAGCAGTTTAGAGTTAGAGGGCCAGAGCTACGAGCAGTACTTC | CASSLELEGQSYEQYF
- | TRBJ2-1 | TRBV18 | - | 18 | TGTGCCAGCTCACCAAGGGACACCTATACTGTGGCGTACAATGAGCAGTTCTTC | CASSPRDTYTVAYNEQFF
- | TRBJ1-2 | TRBV4-2 | - | 20 | TGTGCCAGCAGCTATACGATAAATACTTTAGGAGGGCAGGGCAACTATGGCTACACCTTC | CASSYTINTLGGQGNYGYTF
- | TRBJ2-3 | TRBV29-1 | TRBD2 | 11 | TGCAGCGTTGAAGGGGCTAGCGGGAGGTATTTT | CSVEGASGRYF
- | TRBJ2-7 | TRBV19 | TRBD1 | 11 | TGTGCCAGCAAGACAGGGCACCGGCAGTACTTC | CASKTGHRQYF